Following are 19 T cell receptor beta chains from one sample sequenced in a study of T cells in women clearing cervical HPV infection. This table comes from immunoSEQ multiplex PCR, and its TCRdb copy is limited to in-frame clones, with some not included. The sample includes 20,000 to 25,000 clones. The sequenced sample consisted of blood buffy coat. These receptors all stem from a woman aged 18-69 years with a cervical HPV16 infection that either progressed to CIN3+ or cleared (not recorded which).

In the case of this clone: The read gets to within 3 residues of the CDR3 end, and the germline J gene fills in the rest. The V gene is TRBV18, the J gene TRBJ1-5, with 8 positions matching TRBD1. In germline, CDR1 is KGHSH, CDR2 LQKENI. The CDR3 totals 15 residues. V lost 5 bases and J lost 7; bases outside the gene matches: 10. The CDR3 spells CASSVTGEGRQPQHF. The covered CDR3 bases are TGTGCCAGCTCAGTGACAGGGGAGGGGAGGCAGCCC. Supplemented by reference TRBV18 and TRBJ1-5, the full variable domain reads NAGVMQNPRHLVRRRGQEARLRCSPMKGHSHVYWYRQLPEEGLKFMVYLQKENIIDESGMPKERFSAEFPKEGPSILRIQQVVRGDSAAYFCASSVTGEGRQPQHFGDGTRLSIL.

Regarding this clone: The CDR3 end lies 3 residues beyond the end of the read and is filled in from the germline J gene. V is TRBV7-6 and J is TRBJ2-1; possible D gene TRBD2, 6 bases. CDR1 and CDR2 (germline): SGHVS, FNYEAQ. The CDR3 spans 14 residues. V was pared by 5 bases and J by 4 bases, with 12 bases between. The chain's CDR3 is CASSRTAGYNEQFF. Incomplete CDR3 DNA: TGTGCCAGCAGCCGGACCGCGGGGTACAATGAG.

As regards this clone: The missing CDR3 end, 3 residues past where the read stops, is filled in from the germline J gene. The V gene is TRBV19, the J gene TRBJ2-3; 8 nucleotides line up with TRBD2. Germline CDR1 reads LNHDA; CDR2 reads SQIVND (reference sequence). Trimming took 5 bases from V and 5 from J; bases not matched to a gene: 12. CDR3 length: 16 residues. CDR3 in amino acids: CASSHGTAGVVDTQYF. CDR3 DNA, as far as it was read: TGTGCCAGTAGTCACGGTACAGCGGGAGTTGTAGATACG. The full variable domain, its missing parts supplied by reference TRBV19 and TRBJ2-3, is DGGITQSPKYLFRKEGQNVTLSCEQNLNHDAMYWYRQDPGQGLRLIYYSQIVNDFQKGDIAEGYSVSREKKESFPLTVTSAQKNPTAFYLCASSHGTAGVVDTQYFGPGTRLTVL.

As to this clone: The read finishes 3 residues shy of the CDR3 end, and the germline J gene is used to complete it. The chain combines TRBV11-2 with TRBJ2-7; D remains unclear. The CDR3 totals 14 residues. Trimming took off 1 base at V and 3 bases at J, with 10 bases between the two ends. Germline CDR1 SGHAT, CDR2 FQNNGV. CDR3 DNA, as far as it was read: TGTGCCAGCAGCTTAGGGGTCAGGAGCTACGAG. Its translation is CASSLGVRSYE. In full, the CDR3 reads CASSLGVRSYEQYF.

Points on this clone: From the germline J gene comes the end of the CDR3, since the read stops 3 residues before it. The chain carries TRBV20-1 and TRBJ1-4; D not resolved. The CDR3 contains 11 residues. Germline V CDR1 and CDR2: DFQATT, SNEGSKA (reference sequence). Trimming took off 1 base at V and 10 bases at J, with 7 bases between the two ends. This CDR3 reads CSARVTGKLFF. Partial CDR3 DNA: TGCAGTGCTAGAGTAACTGGAAAA.

About this clone: With the read ending 3 residues before the CDR3 end, the germline J gene is used to fill in that end. V and J are TRBV19 and TRBJ1-3; 8 bases are shared with TRBD1. The CDR3 is 14 amino acids. After removal of 8 bases from V and 6 bases from J, the junction contained 9 bases not matched to a gene. Germline CDR1 reads LNHDA; CDR2 reads SQIVND (reference sequence). CDR3 sequence: CASSRDRSLNTIYF. Incomplete CDR3 DNA: TGTGCCAGTTCCCGGGACAGGTCCCTAAACACC.

Turning to this clone: The read comes to an end 3 residues before the CDR3 does, leaving the germline J gene to fill in the end. The rearrangement uses TRBV18 and TRBJ2-7; 9 bases fit TRBD1. The CDR3 length is 15 residues. CDR1 and CDR2 from the germline V gene are KGHSH and LQKENI. Germline trimming cut 4 bases from V and 4 bases from J; bases unmatched to any gene: 8. The sequenced part of the CDR3 DNA is TGTGCCAGCTCACAACGGACAGGGGTTGCTTACGAG. This translates into CASSQRTGVAYE. The complete CDR3 protein is CASSQRTGVAYEQYF.

Worth noting for this clone: Germline is not matched at one junction end, which may reflect a read error. The read finishes 3 residues shy of the CDR3 end, and the germline J gene is used to complete it. V gene TRBV4-2 combines with J gene TRBJ1-4; tentatively, D is TRBD1 (5 bases). Germline V CDR1 and CDR2: LGHNA, YNFKEQ. The length of the CDR3 is 15 residues. The CDR3 region is CASSQGQGGNEKLFF. The sequenced CDR3 bases are TGCGCCAGCAGCCAAGGCCAGGGCGGAAATGAAAAA.

Points on this clone: From the germline J gene comes the end of the CDR3, since the read stops 3 residues before it. The rearrangement links TRBV11-2 to TRBJ1-4, with D maybe TRBD1 (6 bases). There are 14 residues in the CDR3. V lost 5 bases and J lost 7, with 14 bases in between. Germline V lookup: CDR1 SGHAT, CDR2 FQNNGV. CDR3 DNA (partial): TGTGCCAGCAGCCGCACAGGGTCCAGTGAAAAA. Its translation: CASSRTGSSEK. The CDR3, in full, reads CASSRTGSSEKLFF. Full variable domain (rest looked up from reference TRBV11-2 and TRBJ1-4): EAGVAQSPRYKIIEKRQSVAFWCNPISGHATLYWYQQILGQGPKLLIQFQNNGVVDDSQLPKDRFSAERLKGVDSTLKIQPAKLEDSAVYLCASSRTGSSEKLFFGSGTQLSVL.

With regard to this clone: The read gets to within 3 residues of the CDR3 end, and the germline J gene fills in the rest. The chain carries TRBV9 and TRBJ2-7, with D uncertain. Deletions cut 0 bases from V and 0 bases from J, with 10 bases between. The CDR3 loop spans 15 amino acids. Germline CDR1 SGDLS, CDR2 YYNGEE. The CDR3 DNA, read in part, is TGTGCCAGCAGCGTAGCGGAGACATTCTCCTACGAG. Translated, it gives CASSVAETFSYE. The entire CDR3 is CASSVAETFSYEQYF.

Worth noting for this clone: The sequence runs out 3 residues before the end of the CDR3; the remainder is reconstructed from the germline J gene. The rearrangement joins TRBV7-2 to TRBJ1-2; no clear D gene. CDR1 SGHTA and CDR2 FQGNSA come from the germline V gene. The CDR3 covers 14 residues. The sequenced CDR3 bases are TGTGCCAGCAGCACTAGCCAAAGGACTAGCGAC. Its translation: CASSTSQRTSD. The entire CDR3 reads CASSTSQRTSDYTF.

As to this clone: From the germline J gene comes the end of the CDR3, since the read stops 3 residues before it. The chain has TRBV14 and TRBJ1-2; possible D gene TRBD1, 5 bases. Per germline, CDR1 SGHDN and CDR2 FVKESK. Trimming stripped 2 bases from V and 2 bases from J, with 9 bases between. The CDR3 loop spans 14 amino acids. Partial CDR3 DNA: TGTGCCAGCAGCCAAACAGGTCGCAACTATGGC. As protein: CASSQTGRNYG. The CDR3 in its entirety is CASSQTGRNYGYTF.

Worth noting for this clone: The CDR3 end lies 3 residues beyond the end of the read and is filled in from the germline J gene. The rearrangement uses TRBV15 and TRBJ2-6, with TRBD1 as a possible D gene (6 bases). There are 19 residues in the CDR3. CDR1 and CDR2 from the germline V gene are LNHNV and YYDKDF (reference sequence). Trimming took 0 bases from V and 2 from J, leaving 17 bases between them. CDR3 DNA, as far as it was read: TGTGCCACCAGCAGAGATACAGGGAATCCCACCCCTGGGGCCAACGTC. Translation gives CATSRDTGNPTPGANV. The whole CDR3 protein reads CATSRDTGNPTPGANVLTF.

As for this clone: The observed sequence ends 3 residues before the CDR3 terminus, with the missing tail filled in from the germline J gene. The chain couples TRBV18 to TRBJ1-2; no definite D call. The CDR3 totals 12 residues. Germline assignment: CDR1 KGHSH and CDR2 LQKENI. The part of the CDR3 DNA that was read is TGTGCCAGCTCACCGTTAGTTGATGAC. Translating gives CASSPLVDD. The complete CDR3 protein is CASSPLVDDYTF.

On this clone itself: The read is 3 residues too short to cover the CDR3 end, so that end is filled in from the germline J gene. Other DNA variants within this sample encode the same CDR3. The chain is built from TRBV5-1 and TRBJ1-1, with a weak D call TRBD1 (5 bases). The CDR3 covers 14 residues. V was clipped by 7 bases and J by 5 bases, with 18 bases between them. Germline V CDR1 and CDR2: SGHRS, YFSETQ. The sequenced CDR3 bases are TGCGCCAGCGGAGAGACGGGGGAGGGGACTGAA. Protein sequence: CASGETGEGTE. The whole CDR3 protein reads CASGETGEGTEAFF.

Worth noting for this clone: The DNA ends 3 residues before the CDR3 does, and the rest of the CDR3 is filled in from the germline J gene. V usage is TRBV7-9 and J usage is TRBJ2-5; TRBD2 matches 11 bases. With 5 bases clipped from V and 4 bases from J, the junction kept 3 bases outside the gene matches. The CDR3 runs 14 residues. Germline V gene lookup returns CDR1 SEHNR and CDR2 FQNEAQ (reference sequence). Incomplete CDR3 DNA: TGTGCCAGCAGCCTAGGACTAGCGGGAGAGACC. It codes for CASSLGLAGET. The entire CDR3 reads CASSLGLAGETQYF.

As for this clone: Sequencing ends 3 residues short of the CDR3 end; the germline J gene provides the rest. The rearrangement joins TRBV7-8 to TRBJ2-2; 7 nucleotides line up with TRBD2. V lost 7 bases, J lost 4 bases, and 6 bases stayed unmatched. Germline CDR1 is SGHVS and CDR2 is FQNEAQ. The CDR3 runs to 14 residues. CDR3 loop: CASTLGGSTGELFF. The sequenced CDR3 bases are TGTGCCAGCACCCTCGGGGGGAGCACCGGGGAG.

A remark on this clone: Read data end 3 residues before the CDR3 end; the end is taken from the germline J gene. The chain joins TRBV18 to TRBJ1-2, with D tentatively TRBD1 (6 bases). Germline-derived CDR1 and CDR2 are KGHSH and LQKENI. The CDR3 covers 15 residues. The CDR3 is CASSPEQGSSYDYTF. Incomplete CDR3 DNA: TGTGCCAGCTCACCAGAACAGGGAAGCTCCTACGAC.

As concerns this clone: The read halts 3 residues ahead of the CDR3 end, with the missing end drawn from the germline J gene. The chain joins TRBV29-1 to TRBJ2-7; no clear D. Germline CDR1 SQVTM, CDR2 ANQGSEA. The CDR3 is 16 amino acids. V was pared by 4 bases and J by 1 base, with 20 bases between. The covered CDR3 bases are TGCAGCGTTGTGGTTGGGCTAATGTTTGAGTCCTACGAG. Translating it yields CSVVVGLMFESYE. The CDR3, in full, reads CSVVVGLMFESYEQYF.